Listed below are T cell receptor beta chains from one sample, sequenced in a study of CD8+CD57+ T cells in acquired aplastic anemia. Each CDR3 protein is one row after TCRdb ran MiXCR on the reads. Of approximately 300,000 distinct CDR3 sequences listed, 45% to 65% were seen once; the top ten hold 1% to 1.5%. Sequencing used sorted CD4+, CD8+, or CD8+CD57+ T cells (not recorded which) from PBMCs. Receptors were obtained from a human donor with aplastic anemia. CDR3s include the opening cysteine and the closing phenylalanine or tryptophan. Fields, in order: CDR3 protein, CDR3 DNA, V gene, clone size, D gene, J gene. The D gene is left open where the match is weak. Clone size is shown for a subset of rows, as once, few, many or a class of expanded clone.

CDR3aa: CATTYERPVNTEAFF; CDR3nt: TGTGCCACCACGTATGAGCGGCCGGTGAACACTGAAGCTTTCTTT; v_gene: TRBV2; abundance: .; d_gene: .; j_gene: TRBJ1-1
CDR3aa: CASSQVTSGGVTDTQYF; CDR3nt: TGTGCCAGCAGCCAAGTTACTAGCGGGGGAGTCACAGATACGCAGTATTTT; v_gene: TRBV4-2; abundance: many; d_gene: TRBD2; j_gene: TRBJ2-3
CDR3aa: CASSLEGGGWSPLHF; CDR3nt: TGTGCCAGCAGCTTAGAAGGCGGGGGTTGGTCACCCCTCCACTTT; v_gene: TRBV7-9; abundance: once; d_gene: .; j_gene: TRBJ1-6
CDR3aa: CASSAGTDYEQYF; CDR3nt: TGTGCCAGCAGTGCCGGGACGGACTACGAGCAGTACTTC; v_gene: TRBV2; abundance: .; d_gene: .; j_gene: TRBJ2-7
CDR3aa: CATSFYRAGGPWGEETQYF; CDR3nt: TGTGCCACCAGCTTCTACCGAGCGGGAGGGCCTTGGGGGGAAGAGACCCAGTACTTC; v_gene: TRBV15; abundance: .; d_gene: TRBD2; j_gene: TRBJ2-5
CDR3aa: CASSEMAGSYEQYF; CDR3nt: TGTGCCAGCAGTGAAATGGCAGGGTCCTACGAGCAGTACTTC; v_gene: TRBV25-1; abundance: .; d_gene: .; j_gene: TRBJ2-7
CDR3aa: CASSFDKVRYEQYF; CDR3nt: TGTGCCAGCAGCTTTGACAAAGTGCGCTACGAGCAGTACTTC; v_gene: TRBV7-8; abundance: .; d_gene: .; j_gene: TRBJ2-7
CDR3aa: CASSLWVAGGPTDTQYF; CDR3nt: TGTGCCAGCAGCTTATGGGTAGCGGGAGGGCCGACAGATACGCAGTATTTT; v_gene: TRBV7-9; abundance: many; d_gene: TRBD2; j_gene: TRBJ2-3
CDR3aa: CASSGASSGSPLHF; CDR3nt: TGTGCCAGCAGTGGAGCCTCCAGCGGGTCACCCCTCCACTTT; v_gene: TRBV2; abundance: many; d_gene: .; j_gene: TRBJ1-6
CDR3aa: CAWSGGSGNTIYF; CDR3nt: TGTGCCTGGAGTGGGGGCTCTGGAAACACCATATATTTT; v_gene: TRBV30; abundance: many; d_gene: .; j_gene: TRBJ1-3
CDR3aa: CASTIAGGQNEQFF; CDR3nt: TGCGCCAGCACCATAGCGGGGGGGCAGAATGAGCAGTTCTTC; v_gene: TRBV10-2; abundance: many; d_gene: TRBD2; j_gene: TRBJ2-1
CDR3aa: CATSRGDRGGEQYF; CDR3nt: TGTGCCACCAGCAGAGGAGACAGGGGGGGCGAGCAGTACTTC; v_gene: TRBV15; abundance: .; d_gene: TRBD1; j_gene: TRBJ2-7
CDR3aa: CASSLAGSQQETQYF; CDR3nt: TGCGCCAGCAGCTTGGCCGGATCACAACAAGAGACCCAGTACTTC; v_gene: TRBV7-9; abundance: .; d_gene: .; j_gene: TRBJ2-5
CDR3aa: CSAAGGGDTEAFF; CDR3nt: TGCAGCGCCGCTGGGGGTGGGGACACTGAAGCTTTCTTT; v_gene: TRBV29-1; abundance: few; d_gene: .; j_gene: TRBJ1-1
CDR3aa: CASSESTSGGNEQFF; CDR3nt: TGCGCCAGCAGTGAGTCGACTAGCGGAGGGAATGAGCAGTTCTTC; v_gene: TRBV14; abundance: .; d_gene: TRBD2; j_gene: TRBJ2-1
CDR3aa: CSARGQENYEQYF; CDR3nt: TGCAGTGCTAGAGGACAGGAAAACTACGAGCAGTACTTC; v_gene: TRBV20-1; abundance: .; d_gene: .; j_gene: TRBJ2-7
CDR3aa: CASTDRGGGETEAFF; CDR3nt: TGCGCCAGCACGGACAGGGGAGGGGGCGAGACTGAAGCTTTCTTT; v_gene: TRBV5-1; abundance: .; d_gene: TRBD1; j_gene: TRBJ1-1
CDR3aa: CASSYAVTVHGYTF; CDR3nt: TGTGCCAGCAGCTACGCCGTGACAGTCCATGGCTACACCTTC; v_gene: TRBV2; abundance: .; d_gene: .; j_gene: TRBJ1-2
CDR3aa: CASSETAGGPEGEQYF; CDR3nt: TGTGCCAGCAGTGAGACTGCGGGTGGGCCGGAGGGTGAGCAGTACTTC; v_gene: TRBV25-1; abundance: .; d_gene: .; j_gene: TRBJ2-7
CDR3aa: CASSIPYRGSTGELFF; CDR3nt: TGTGCCAGTAGTATTCCATACAGGGGGAGCACCGGGGAGCTGTTTTTT; v_gene: TRBV19; abundance: .; d_gene: TRBD1; j_gene: TRBJ2-2
CDR3aa: CAISELAGGIPQYSYSEQVF; CDR3nt: TGTGCCATCAGCGAACTAGCGGGGGGAATCCCCCAATACTCCTACAGTGAGCAGGTCTTC; v_gene: TRBV10-3; abundance: .; d_gene: TRBD2; j_gene: TRBJ2-1
CDR3aa: CASSDLGLADYNEQFF; CDR3nt: TGTGCCAGCAGTGACTTGGGACTAGCGGACTACAATGAGCAGTTCTTC; v_gene: TRBV6-4; abundance: few; d_gene: TRBD2; j_gene: TRBJ2-1
CDR3aa: CASSSPLPRETQYF; CDR3nt: TGTGCCAGCAGTTCCCCCTTGCCGCGGGAGACCCAGTACTTC; v_gene: TRBV6-5; abundance: .; d_gene: .; j_gene: TRBJ2-5
CDR3aa: CSAPARQFPNYGYTF; CDR3nt: TGCAGTGCTCCCGCCCGACAGTTCCCTAACTATGGCTACACCTTC; v_gene: TRBV20-1; abundance: .; d_gene: .; j_gene: TRBJ1-2
CDR3aa: CASSIIAGDYNEQFF; CDR3nt: TGTGCCAGTAGTATTATAGCGGGAGACTACAATGAGCAGTTCTTC; v_gene: TRBV19; abundance: .; d_gene: TRBD2; j_gene: TRBJ2-1
CDR3aa: CASSQGARGGLMGTEAFF; CDR3nt: TGTGCCAGCAGCCAAGGGGCAAGAGGGGGGCTAATGGGCACTGAAGCTTTCTTT; v_gene: TRBV3-1; abundance: many; d_gene: .; j_gene: TRBJ1-1
CDR3aa: CASSLTGPNGDEQFF; CDR3nt: TGTGCCAGCAGCTTGACCGGACCCAACGGGGATGAGCAGTTCTTC; v_gene: TRBV7-3; abundance: .; d_gene: .; j_gene: TRBJ2-1
CDR3aa: CASSPSGRSPILTNTIYF; CDR3nt: TGTGCCAGCAGCCCCTCGGGTAGGTCACCGATACTTACAAACACCATATATTTT; v_gene: TRBV7-9; abundance: .; d_gene: .; j_gene: TRBJ1-3
CDR3aa: CASSVAHSGTGDEQFF; CDR3nt: TGTGCCAGTAGTGTAGCGCATAGCGGGACCGGAGATGAGCAGTTCTTC; v_gene: TRBV19; abundance: .; d_gene: TRBD2; j_gene: TRBJ2-1
CDR3aa: CSARVGGRLYEQYF; CDR3nt: TGCAGTGCTAGAGTCGGGGGGCGCCTCTACGAGCAGTACTTC; v_gene: TRBV20-1; abundance: many; d_gene: .; j_gene: TRBJ2-7
CDR3aa: CASSLGDSYNSYEQYF; CDR3nt: TGTGCCAGCAGCTTGGGAGACAGCTATAATTCCTACGAGCAGTACTTC; v_gene: TRBV7-9; abundance: .; d_gene: .; j_gene: TRBJ2-7
CDR3aa: CASRDVELFF; CDR3nt: TGTGCCAGCAGGGACGTGGAGCTGTTTTTT; v_gene: TRBV12-3/TRBV12-4; abundance: .; d_gene: .; j_gene: TRBJ2-2